A single sample gave rise to the 19 T cell receptor beta chains below, sequenced in a study of beta chain features in type 1 diabetes. The whole isolated RNA underwent reverse transcription, so sequencing captured expressed TCRB transcripts. Some clones are missing from TCRdb's copy, which holds only in-frame ones; the method was immunoSEQ multiplex PCR. The sample has about 150,000 clones, around a tenth seen once. The sequenced sample consisted of central memory CD4+ T cells from blood. These receptor sequences come from a man aged 18 to 35 in good health.

The chain has TRBV19 and TRBJ1-5; 11 bases are shared with TRBD1. Germline V gives CDR1 LNHDA, CDR2 SQIVND (reference sequence). V trimming: 7 bases; J trimming: 7 bases; junction bases outside the gene matches: 9. This CDR3 region has 15 residues. This CDR3 reads CASTRTGGNDQPQHF. The CDR3 DNA reads TGTGCCAGTACCAGGACAGGGGGCAACGACCAGCCCCAGCATTTT. The whole variable domain, filled in from reference TRBV19 and TRBJ1-5, reads DGGITQSPKYLFRKEGQNVTLSCEQNLNHDAMYWYRQDPGQGLRLIYYSQIVNDFQKGDIAEGYSVSREKKESFPLTVTSAQKNPTAFYLCASTRTGGNDQPQHFGDGTRLSIL.

The CDR3 is CASAREGYYEQYF. The CDR3 coding sequence is TGTGCCAGCGCCCGGGAAGGGTACTACGAGCAGTACTTC. This rearrangement joins TRBV6-1 to TRBJ2-7, with a possible D match to TRBD2 (5 bases). This CDR3 region has 13 residues. The V end was cut by 8 bases, the J end by 3 bases, with 14 bases between. Germline assignment: CDR1 MNHNS and CDR2 SASEGT.

Only a few counts were recorded for this clone. The chain is built from TRBV6-5 and TRBJ2-1; 10 nucleotides match TRBD2. Germline CDR1 MNHEY, CDR2 SVGAGI. V trimming: 6 bases; J trimming: 0 bases; junction bases outside the gene matches: 2. The CDR3 has 15 residues. The CDR3 is CASRASGGSYNEQFF. The CDR3 DNA reads as TGTGCCAGCAGAGCTAGCGGGGGCTCCTACAATGAGCAGTTCTTC.

The chain recombines TRBV28 with TRBJ2-5; TRBD1 matches at 10 bases. CDR3 length: 14 amino acids. The V gene's germline CDR1 is MDHEN and CDR2 SYDVKM. V was pared by 5 bases and J by 5 bases, with 5 bases of the junction left unmatched. DNA of the CDR3: TGTGCCAGCAGTCCCCCGGACAGGGGGGAGACCCAGTACTTC. Translated: CASSPPDRGETQYF.

The CDR3 sequence is CASSERLGTREKLFF. The CDR3 coding sequence is TGTGCCAGCAGCGAAAGGCTGGGGACACGCGAAAAACTGTTTTTT. The chain has TRBV2 and TRBJ1-4; D perhaps matches TRBD1 (6 bases). The CDR3 length is 15 residues. V lost 6 bases and J lost 8, with 19 bases in between. Germline V gene data show CDR1 as SNHLY and CDR2 as FYNNEI. The variable domain in full, completed from reference TRBV2 and TRBJ1-4, reads EPEVTQTPSHQVTQMGQEVILRCVPISNHLYFYWYRQILGQKVEFLVSFYNNEISEKSEIFDDQFSVERPDGSNFTLKIRSTKLEDSAMYFCASSERLGTREKLFFGSGTQLSVL.

This clone was seen more than once but under ten times. This chain joins TRBV5-6 and TRBJ2-2; 10 positions match TRBD1. This CDR3 comprises 16 residues. The germline V gene has CDR1 SGHDT and CDR2 YYEEEE. V gave up 5 bases and J gave up 5 bases; unmatched junction bases: 9. The DNA of the CDR3 is TGTGCCAGCAGGATGACAGGGGGCGTAAGAACCGGGGAGCTGTTTTTT. Its protein is CASRMTGGVRTGELFF.

V and J are TRBV18 and TRBJ2-1; D perhaps matches TRBD2 (5 bases). Germline assignment: CDR1 KGHSH and CDR2 LQKENI. The CDR3 totals 14 residues. Trimming took 8 bases from V and 5 from J, leaving 16 bases between them. Written as DNA, the CDR3 is TGTGCCAGCACCTCCTACAGAGGGAACAATGAGCAGTTCTTC. This codes for CASTSYRGNNEQFF.

This clone was seen a handful of times. The chain couples TRBV27 to TRBJ2-7, with 9 bases that match TRBD1. In germline, CDR1 is MNHEY, CDR2 SMNVEV (reference sequence). V lost 2 bases and J lost 2; bases outside the gene matches: 1. The CDR3 consists of 14 residues. DNA of the CDR3: TGTGCCAGCAGTTTAAGGGACAGGGCCTACGAGCAGTACTTC. This gives the protein CASSLRDRAYEQYF.

The chain joins TRBV11-3 to TRBJ2-5; 7 bases fit TRBD2. This CDR3 is 14 amino acids long. CDR1 is SGHNT and CDR2 is YENEEA in the germline V gene. The junction had 5 bases not matched to a gene; V was cut back by 5 bases and J by 2 bases. CDR3 amino acids: CASSPGTTQETQYF. In DNA form, the CDR3 reads TGTGCCAGCAGCCCCGGGACTACACAAGAGACCCAGTACTTC. Using reference TRBV11-3 and TRBJ2-5 for the parts outside the CDR3, the full variable domain is EAGVVQSPRYKIIEKKQPVAFWCNPISGHNTLYWYLQNLGQGPELLIRYENEEAVDDSQLPKDRFSAERLKGVDSTLKIQPAELGDSAVYLCASSPGTTQETQYFGPGTRLLVL.

The J gene is TRBJ2-3, the V gene TRBV10-3, with 8 bases identical to TRBD2. V lost 6 bases and J lost 2; bases outside the gene matches: 4. From germline, CDR1 is ENHRY and CDR2 SYGVKD. This CDR3 is 14 amino acids long. The CDR3 protein is CAIRGLDLTDTQYF. In nucleotides, the CDR3 is TGTGCCATCAGGGGACTAGACCTCACAGATACGCAGTATTTT.

This clone was seen more than once but under ten times. The chain joins TRBV21-1 to TRBJ1-2; the table assigns TRBD1, which was not confirmed against the DNA. TRBV21-1 is deemed a pseudogene. This CDR3 has 14 amino acids. The CDR3 DNA sequence: TGTGCCAGCAGCAATAAGGGGATGTGCTATGGCTACACCTTC. Translating it yields CASSNKGMCYGYTF.

The J gene is TRBJ2-7, the V gene TRBV4-1, with a weak D call TRBD1 (6 bases). Trimming removed 4 bases from V and 2 bases from J, with 12 bases in between. Germline-derived CDR1 and CDR2 are MGHRA and YSYEKL. CDR3 size: 14 residues. The CDR3 coding sequence is TGCGCCAGCAGCCTCCAACAGGGAACCTACGAGCAGTACTTC. It specifies CASSLQQGTYEQYF.

The V gene is TRBV7-6, the J gene TRBJ2-6; D possibly corresponds to TRBD2 (6 bases). From germline, CDR1 is SGHVS and CDR2 FNYEAQ. V was clipped by 1 base and J by 0 bases, with 7 bases between them. This CDR3 region has 16 residues. CDR3 region: CASSLERVSGANVLTF. The CDR3 DNA reads as TGTGCCAGCAGCTTAGAGCGGGTCTCTGGGGCCAACGTCCTGACTTTC.

The J gene is TRBJ1-4, the V gene TRBV15; the match to TRBD1 covers 9 bases. V shed 0 bases, J shed 3 bases, and the junction held 2 bases outside the gene matches. Germline-derived CDR1 and CDR2 are LNHNV and YYDKDF (reference sequence). The CDR3 extends over 16 amino acids. The CDR3 region has the DNA TGTGCCACCAGCAGAGATGGGGACAGGGCTAATGAAAAACTGTTTTTT. Its translation: CATSRDGDRANEKLFF.

The chain employs TRBV14 and TRBJ2-5, with 7 bases lining up with TRBD1. The DNA matches TRBJ2-7 better at its end, which makes the J call doubtful. The CDR3 totals 15 residues. Germline V gene sequence: CDR1 SGHDN, CDR2 FVKESK. Written as DNA, the CDR3 is TGTGCCAGCAGCCAAGACGGAAGGGGGCGAAACGAGCAGTACTTC. It yields the protein CASSQDGRGRNEQYF.

The V and J genes are TRBV4-2 and TRBJ2-5; 10 positions match TRBD2. Unmatched junction bases numbered 1, after V lost 0 bases and J lost 6 bases. The CDR3 has 14 amino acids. Germline V gives CDR1 LGHNA, CDR2 YNFKEQ. CDR3 in amino acids: CASSQEAGGKTQYF. For the CDR3, the DNA is TGTGCCAGCAGCCAAGAAGCGGGGGGGAAGACCCAGTACTTC.

This clone was detected many times. The chain employs TRBV5-1 and TRBJ2-7; perhaps TRBD2 as D (6 bases). There are 14 residues in the CDR3. Trimming stripped 4 bases from V and 2 bases from J, with 13 bases between. Per the germline V gene, CDR1 is SGHRS and CDR2 is YFSETQ. The CDR3 sequence is CASSQASGAYEQYF. DNA of the CDR3: TGCGCCAGCAGCCAGGCCTCGGGGGCCTACGAGCAGTACTTC.

For this clone: Different DNA sequences within this sample yield the same CDR3. The V call is TRBV6-5, the J call TRBJ2-7, with D tentatively TRBD2 (5 bases). The germline CDR1 and CDR2 sequences are MNHEY and SVGAGI. CDR3 length equals 12 residues. V was cut by 3 bases and J by 5 bases, with 8 bases left in between. The CDR3 region has the DNA TGTGCCAGCAGTTATGATAGCGACGAGCAGTACTTC. Encoded protein: CASSYDSDEQYF.

In this sample, this clone turned up a few times. The CDR3 sequence: CASSPRQGASKAYGYTF. The CDR3 DNA reads as TGTGCCAGCAGCCCAAGACAGGGGGCCTCAAAGGCCTATGGCTACACCTTC. The chain couples TRBV27 to TRBJ1-2; 10 positions agree with TRBD1. The CDR3 has 17 residues. The germline gives CDR1 MNHEY, CDR2 SMNVEV (reference sequence). V lost 6 bases and J lost 4; bases outside the gene matches: 14.